The entry below describes one T cell receptor (beta chain). As yet, its antigen is unknown. A second about 7 to 12 cycle PCR used barcoded and J-beta primers. A tag from a template-switch adaptor with 12 random nucleotides marked each cDNA molecule. TCRdb called the 5' RACE reads again in MiXCR, with one record for every CDR3 protein. The table records over a million distinct CDR3 sequences, 45% to 70% of them present only once. Each sample yielded at least 6 million isolated PBMCs. These data belong to a study of blood T cells in healthy people across ages. Whole-study findings and limits: A conclusive naive versus antigen-experienced comparison was prevented by the unsorted PBMCs.

This CDR3 has 15 amino acids. Germline V gene data show CDR1 as MNHEY and CDR2 as SVGAGI. The rearrangement joins TRBV6-5 to TRBJ2-4, with 7 bases matching TRBD1. The assigned J gene may be wrong: the sequence end matches TRBJ2-7 better. The TCR sequence derives from a young man in good health. Sequenced sample: blood. The CDR3 is CASSYEGTASYEQYF. The CDR3 bases are TGTGCCAGCAGTTACGAGGGGACAGCTTCCTACGAGCAGTACTTC.